The 21 T cell receptor beta chains reported below all come from one sample, sequenced in a study of CD8 T cells in Susac syndrome. When the RNA was reverse transcribed, random hexamers were used with an input of 0.5 to 1 ug. TCRdb redid the calling of the immunoSEQ multiplex PCR reads with MiXCR, one entry per CDR3 protein. The sample includes 150,000 or so distinct CDR3 sequences, approximately 95% of them seen just once. The material sequenced was CD4+ T cells from PBMCs. The receptor set was obtained from a human donor with Susac syndrome.

The chain joins TRBV29-1 to TRBJ2-7; either TRBD1 or TRBD2 may supply D (6 bases each). CDR1 SQVTM and CDR2 ANQGSEA come from the germline V gene. The CDR3 runs 11 residues. CDR3 bases: TGCAGTGCTGTGGGGGGCGAACGCCAGTACTTC. Encoded protein: CSAVGGERQYF.

This chain links TRBV4-2 with TRBJ1-4, with D tentatively TRBD1 (5 bases). CDR3 length equals 16 residues. Trimming took off 2 bases at V and 5 bases at J, with 15 bases between the two ends. Germline V gives CDR1 LGHNA, CDR2 YNFKEQ. The CDR3 protein is CASSQIRDWSNEKLFF. The CDR3 DNA sequence: TGTGCCAGCAGCCAAATCCGGGACTGGTCGAATGAAAAACTGTTTTTT.

The gene calls are TRBV5-6 and TRBJ2-1; D is perhaps TRBD1 (5 bases). Germline lookup yields CDR1 SGHDT and CDR2 YYEEEE. The CDR3 is 15 amino acids. V was pared by 0 bases and J by 2 bases, with 9 bases between. For the CDR3, the DNA is TGTGCCAGCAGCTTGGAGACAGTGCCCTACAATGAGCAGTTCTTC. Translated: CASSLETVPYNEQFF.

The genes are TRBV12-3 or TRBV12-4 and TRBJ2-1; 8 bases match TRBD1. The CDR3 consists of 15 residues. V trimming: 2 bases; J trimming: 4 bases; junction bases outside the gene matches: 4. The CDR3 spells CASSLRQGNYNEQFF. CDR3 DNA: TGTGCCAGCAGTTTAAGACAGGGGAATTACAATGAGCAGTTCTTC.

The V call is TRBV10-3, the J call TRBJ1-2; weak D call: TRBD1 (5 bases). The V gene lost 4 bases and the J gene lost 5 bases, with 17 bases spanning the gap. Germline V CDR1 and CDR2: ENHRY, SYGVKD. The CDR3 is 15 amino acids. For the CDR3, the DNA is TGTGCCATCAGTGGCCCGACAGAACCGGGATATGGCTACACCTTC. Protein product: CAISGPTEPGYGYTF.

The chain has TRBV30 and TRBJ2-5, with D tentatively TRBD2 (6 bases). Germline CDR1 GTSNPN, CDR2 SVGIG (reference sequence). Between the trimmed V and J ends, which lost 2 bases and 4 bases, there was a span of 17 bases. CDR3 size: 15 residues. The CDR3 loop is CAWSISGLAIETQYF. The DNA for the CDR3 is TGTGCCTGGAGTATCTCGGGGCTAGCGATAGAGACCCAGTACTTC.

The chain employs TRBV30 and TRBJ2-1, with D hard to call. The CDR3 extends over 15 amino acids. V shed 5 bases and J shed 1 base, with 15 bases lying between them. CDR1 is GTSNPN and CDR2 is SVGIG in the germline V gene (reference sequence). This CDR3 reads CAWAGRKLSYNEQFF. Here the CDR3 DNA reads TGTGCCTGGGCCGGACGGAAACTTTCCTACAATGAGCAGTTCTTC. The variable domain in full, completed from reference TRBV30 and TRBJ2-1, reads SQTIHQWPATLVQPVGSPLSLECTVEGTSNPNLYWYRQAAGRGLQLLFYSVGIGQISSEVPQNLSASRPQDRQFILSSKKLLLSDSGFYLCAWAGRKLSYNEQFFGPGTRLTVL.

The rearrangement joins TRBV7-9 to TRBJ2-5; 8 bases align to TRBD2. V trimming: 5 bases; J trimming: 10 bases; junction bases outside the gene matches: 3. Germline-derived CDR1 and CDR2 are SEHNR and FQNEAQ (reference sequence). The CDR3 has 11 amino acids. The CDR3 nucleotides are TGTGCCAGCAGCCCCAGCGGGGGCCAGTACTTC. It specifies CASSPSGGQYF. Drawing the rest from reference TRBV7-9 and TRBJ2-5, the complete variable domain is DTGVSQNPRHKITKRGQNVTFRCDPISEHNRLYWYRQTLGQGPEFLTYFQNEAQLEKSRLLSDRFSAERPKGSFSTLEIQRTEQGDSAMYLCASSPSGGQYFGPGTRLLVL.

This clonotype was counted once. The chain combines TRBV24-1 with TRBJ2-3; 9 bases are shared with TRBD1. The CDR3 is made up of 16 amino acids. CDR1 and CDR2 (germline): KGHDR, SFDVKD. The junction had 8 bases not matched to a gene; V was cut back by 4 bases and J by 4 bases. This CDR3 is CATSDSDRGAADTQYF. Written as DNA, the CDR3 is TGTGCCACCAGTGACTCCGACAGGGGGGCCGCAGATACGCAGTATTTT.

The CDR3: CSAKSWTAYGYTF. CDR3 DNA sequence: TGCAGTGCAAAATCTTGGACAGCTTATGGCTACACCTTC. V and J are TRBV20-1 and TRBJ1-2; possible D gene TRBD1, 6 bases. Germline CDR1 is DFQATT and CDR2 is SNEGSKA (reference sequence). The CDR3 extends over 13 amino acids. The V gene lost 6 bases and the J gene lost 5 bases, with 16 bases spanning the gap.

V gene TRBV12-3 or TRBV12-4 combines with J gene TRBJ2-4; D is unresolved. The CDR3 is made up of 11 amino acids. Trimming stripped 6 bases from V and 5 bases from J, with 5 bases between. The CDR3 region has the DNA TGTGCCAGCAGCGTCCAAAACATTCAGTACTTC. Protein: CASSVQNIQYF.

The CDR3 coding sequence is TGTGCCTGGAATACAGGGAAAGGTGGGGGCTACACCTTC. Encoded protein: CAWNTGKGGGYTF. The rearrangement links TRBV30 to TRBJ1-2, with D possibly being TRBD1 (6 bases). The CDR3 is made up of 13 amino acids. V shed 4 bases and J shed 8 bases, with 17 bases lying between them. The germline V gene encodes CDR1 GTSNPN and CDR2 SVGIG (reference sequence).

This chain uses TRBV5-1 with TRBJ2-6; either TRBD1 or TRBD2 may supply D (5 bases each). CDR3 length: 18 residues. Germline values: CDR1 SGHRS, CDR2 YFSETQ. The V gene lost 6 bases and the J gene lost 0 bases, with 19 bases spanning the gap. The CDR3 DNA follows: TGCGCCAGCAAAAGGGACCAGTCCACCGCCTCTGGGGCCAACGTCCTGACTTTC. Translating gives CASKRDQSTASGANVLTF.

V is TRBV2 and J is TRBJ2-7; 7 bases match TRBD1. The J segment lost 3 bases and the V segment lost 7 bases, leaving 6 bases of the junction unmatched. The germline V gene has CDR1 SNHLY and CDR2 FYNNEI. The CDR3 is 13 amino acids. As DNA, the CDR3 is TGTGCCAGCACCCCGGACAGGAGCTACGAGCAGTACTTC. As protein: CASTPDRSYEQYF.

V gene TRBV20-1 combines with J gene TRBJ2-7; a weak D match, TRBD1 (6 bases). CDR1 is DFQATT, CDR2 SNEGSKA, per germline (reference sequence). The germline V and J ends were trimmed by 4 bases and 1 base, with 14 bases remaining between them. This CDR3 comprises 14 residues. The CDR3 spells CSAKPAGDSYEQYF. CDR3 sequence (DNA): TGCAGTGCTAAGCCGGCAGGGGATTCCTACGAGCAGTACTTC.

The chain joins TRBV9 to TRBJ1-4; possible D gene TRBD1, 5 bases. This CDR3 has 15 residues. V lost 1 base, J lost 7 bases, and 14 bases lay in between. The V gene's germline CDR1 is SGDLS and CDR2 YYNGEE. The CDR3 loop reads CASSVKWGIGEKLFF. CDR3 bases: TGTGCCAGCAGCGTAAAGTGGGGCATTGGTGAAAAACTGTTTTTT.

The J gene is TRBJ2-2, the V gene TRBV2; D might be TRBD2 (6 bases). V shed 4 bases and J shed 4 bases, with 16 bases lying between them. The germline V gene encodes CDR1 SNHLY and CDR2 FYNNEI. The CDR3 has 16 amino acids. The CDR3 region is CASSVGRLGGTGELFF. CDR3 in DNA: TGTGCCAGCAGTGTTGGACGCCTGGGAGGCACCGGGGAGCTGTTTTTT.

The chain is built from TRBV12-3 or TRBV12-4 and TRBJ1-5; D is possibly TRBD1 (6 bases). Trimming left V 11 bases short and J 3 bases short, with 23 bases between. The CDR3 totals 16 residues. The CDR3 bases are TGTGCCTCCCAGCCCGGGGCCAGGGGATACAATCAGCCCCAGCATTTT. This encodes CASQPGARGYNQPQHF.

With regard to this clonotype: The junction does not match germline at one end; this may be a read error. The genes are TRBV24-1 and TRBJ1-1; D is unclear. The CDR3 has 9 amino acids. CDR1 and CDR2 from the germline V gene are KGHDR and SFDVKD. Here the CDR3 reads CGANIEAFF. The CDR3 coding sequence is TGTGGGGCCAACATTGAAGCTTTCTTT.

The genes are TRBV20-1 and TRBJ2-3; TRBD1 matches 8 bases. CDR3 length: 16 residues. The germline CDR1 and CDR2 sequences are DFQATT and SNEGSKA (reference sequence). The V gene end was trimmed by 6 bases and the J gene end by 2 bases; junction bases not matched to a gene: 13. The CDR3 coding sequence is TGCAGTGCGGAGATCAGGGGGCGCCGATCCACAGATACGCAGTATTTT. This codes for CSAEIRGRRSTDTQYF.

CDR3 protein: CASSLGQGDQPQHF. DNA of the CDR3: TGTGCCAGCAGCTTAGGGCAGGGAGATCAGCCCCAGCATTTT. V is TRBV13 and J is TRBJ1-5; a possible D gene is TRBD1 (5 bases). This CDR3 has 14 amino acids. Germline V gene sequence: CDR1 PRHDT, CDR2 FYEKMQ (reference sequence). V was clipped by 0 bases and J by 5 bases, with 8 bases between them. Combining the CDR3 with reference TRBV13 and TRBJ1-5 gives the whole variable domain AAGVIQSPRHLIKEKRETATLKCYPIPRHDTVYWYQQGPGQDPQFLISFYEKMQSDKGSIPDRFSAQQFSDYHSELNMSSLELGDSALYFCASSLGQGDQPQHFGDGTRLSIL.